This T cell receptor (beta chain) was observed in a study of molecular identifiers for immune sequencing clone quantification. Points from the study as a whole: Barcode-sharing identical TCR molecules could underestimate highly expanded clone sizes. More than 850,000 naive cells reportedly did not prevent detection of spiked Jurkat TCR RNA from one cell.

V was pared by 3 bases and J by 3 bases, with 13 bases between. Germline values: CDR1 MGHRA, CDR2 YSYEKL. The CDR3 extends over 15 amino acids. TCRdb independently ran MiXCR on the PCR reads; one entry per CDR3 protein. The sample shows about half a million distinct CDR3 sequences, under 30% of them seen only once. In its sample, this clonotype was seen many times. Its antigen is currently unknown. Naive CD8 libraries came from around 18,000 to 910,000 sorted cells with 10%, 30% or 50% RNA. This TCR derives from a human donor in good health. Some libraries in this study had Jurkat cell RNA spiked in. The sample comprised naive CD8+ T cells from blood, with Jurkat cell RNA spiked in. Subset given: FACS-sorted CD8+CD4-CCR7+CD45RA+ naive T cells. The V and J genes are TRBV4-1 and TRBJ2-3, with a tentative D call TRBD2 (6 bases). CDR3 loop: CASSHPERGTDTQYF. DNA of the CDR3: TGCGCCAGCAGCCACCCAGAACGGGGGACAGATACGCAGTATTTT.